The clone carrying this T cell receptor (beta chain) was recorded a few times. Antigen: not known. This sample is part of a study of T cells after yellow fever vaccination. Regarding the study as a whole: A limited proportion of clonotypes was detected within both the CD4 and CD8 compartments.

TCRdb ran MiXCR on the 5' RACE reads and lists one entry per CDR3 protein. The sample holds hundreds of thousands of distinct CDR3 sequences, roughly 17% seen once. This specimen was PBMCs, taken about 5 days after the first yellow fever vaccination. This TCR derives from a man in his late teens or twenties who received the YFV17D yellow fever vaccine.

CDR3 nucleotides: TGTGCCAGCAGCTTGGAGCGGGGGAATTGGAATGAGCAGTTCTTC. Its protein product is CASSLERGNWNEQFF. The V call is TRBV5-4, the J call TRBJ2-1, with 8 nucleotides matching TRBD2. Germline V lookup: CDR1 SGHNT, CDR2 YYREEE (reference sequence). The CDR3 runs 15 residues. V lost 0 bases, J lost 7 bases, and 6 bases stayed unmatched.